Listed below are T cell receptor beta chains from one sample, sequenced in a study of beta chain features in type 1 diabetes. Assay: immunoSEQ multiplex PCR; the TCRdb copy retains only in-frame clones and omits some. Here the sample spans around 300,000 clones, approximately 15% being singletons. The sample taken for sequencing was naive CD4+ T cells from blood. The receptors shown here come from a man between 18 and 29 years old with type 1 diabetes. Each CDR3 is given with its conserved first and last residue. A D gene is named only where the DNA matches it firmly. Where a row states a size, it is once, few, many or the class of an expanded clone; other rows omit it.

V	J	size	D	DNA	CDR3
TRBV28	TRBJ2-1	-	TRBD2	TGTGCCAGCAACGGCCAGCGGGGGGCCTACAATGAGCAGTTCTTC	CASNGQRGAYNEQFF
TRBV18	TRBJ1-3	few	TRBD1	TGTGCCAGCTCACCGGGGCCGACAGGGACTGGAAACACCATATATTTT	CASSPGPTGTGNTIYF
TRBV19	TRBJ2-2	few	TRBD1	TGTGCCAGTAGTTTGATCCGGGACAGCACCGGGGAGCTGTTTTTT	CASSLIRDSTGELFF
TRBV5-4	TRBJ2-1	-	-	TGTGCCAGCGCAGGTCAACAGGAGCTGTTCTTC	CASAGQQELFF
TRBV4-3	TRBJ2-3	few	TRBD2	TGCGCCAGCAGCCAATCGGGCGGGGGGGCCCGGACGGATACGCAGTATTTT	CASSQSGGGARTDTQYF
TRBV18	TRBJ2-7	few	TRBD1	TGTGCCAGCTCACCTTCGACGCCCGGGACAGGGGGCTACGAGCAGTACTTC	CASSPSTPGTGGYEQYF
TRBV19	TRBJ1-2	-	TRBD1	TGTGCCAGTAGCCTGGGACAGGGGGGCTATGGCTACACCTTC	CASSLGQGGYGYTF
TRBV10-3	TRBJ2-6	-	-	TGTGCCATCAGTGAACACCGGGACCGGGCGCGGGGATCTGGGGCCAACGTCCTGACTTTC	CAISEHRDRARGSGANVLTF
TRBV7-9	TRBJ2-2	-	-	TGTGCCAGCCGGAACAGGGGGGAGCTGTTTTTT	CASRNRGELFF
TRBV7-2	TRBJ2-1	-	TRBD1	TGTGCCAGCAGCTTCCCGGGGACAGGGGTCATGAATGAGCAGTTCTTC	CASSFPGTGVMNEQFF
TRBV6-5	TRBJ2-3	-	-	TGTGCCAGCAGTTACAAGAGTACGGGAGATACGCAGTATTTT	CASSYKSTGDTQYF
TRBV19	TRBJ2-1	few	-	TGTGCCAGTAGTGCGGGAGAGCAGTTCTTC	CASSAGEQFF
TRBV7-9	TRBJ2-7	few	TRBD2	TGTGCCAGCAGCCTGGGACTAGCAACGGGGGAGCAGTACTTC	CASSLGLATGEQYF
TRBV30	TRBJ2-2	-	-	TGTGCGCGGCGACGGATCGGGGAGCTGTTTTTT	CARRRIGELFF
TRBV2	TRBJ1-1	-	-	TGTGCCAGCAGGAACAGGGTTGAAACAGTAGCTTTCTTT	CASRNRVETVAFF
TRBV5-1	TRBJ1-1	-	-	TGCGCCAGCAGCCTCGGTGGACCTACCGGGAGGACTGAAGCTTTCTTT	CASSLGGPTGRTEAFF
TRBV4-3	TRBJ2-1	many	-	TGCGCCAGCAGCCAAGATCGGAGGCGGGACTCCTACAATGAGCAGTTCTTC	CASSQDRRRDSYNEQFF
TRBV5-1	TRBJ2-7	few	TRBD1	TGCGCCAGCAGGGGGACAGGGACCTACGAGCAGTACTTC	CASRGTGTYEQYF